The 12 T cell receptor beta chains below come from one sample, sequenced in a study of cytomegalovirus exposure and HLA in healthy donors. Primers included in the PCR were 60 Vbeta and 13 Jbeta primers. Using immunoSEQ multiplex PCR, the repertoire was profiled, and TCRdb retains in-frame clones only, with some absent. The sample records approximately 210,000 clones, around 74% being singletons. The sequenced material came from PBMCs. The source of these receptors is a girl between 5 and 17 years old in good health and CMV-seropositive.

CDR3 nucleotide sequence: TGCAGCGTTGAGGGCGGGGTCGCCTACGAGCAGTACTTC. This codes for CSVEGGVAYEQYF. This chain links TRBV29-1 with TRBJ2-7, with D possibly being TRBD2 (6 bases). Germline V lookup: CDR1 SQVTM, CDR2 ANQGSEA. V was shortened by 3 bases and J by 2 bases, with 11 bases between the two germline ends. The CDR3 extends over 13 amino acids.

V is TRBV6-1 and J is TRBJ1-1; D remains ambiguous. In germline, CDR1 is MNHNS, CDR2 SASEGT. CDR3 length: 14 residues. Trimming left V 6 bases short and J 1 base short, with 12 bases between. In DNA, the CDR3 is TGTGCCAGCAGAGAGGGTGTCCAGAACACTGAAGCTTTCTTT. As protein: CASREGVQNTEAFF.

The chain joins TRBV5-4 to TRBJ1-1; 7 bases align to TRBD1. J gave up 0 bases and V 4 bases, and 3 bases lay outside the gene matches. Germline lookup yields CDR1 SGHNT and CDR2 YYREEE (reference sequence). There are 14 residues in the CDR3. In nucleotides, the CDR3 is TGTGCCAGCAGCCGAGGGGGCTTGAACACTGAAGCTTTCTTT. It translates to CASSRGGLNTEAFF. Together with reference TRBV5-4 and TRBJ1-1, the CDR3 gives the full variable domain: ETGVTQSPTHLIKTRGQQVTLRCSSQSGHNTVSWYQQALGQGPQFIFQYYREEENGRGNFPPRFSGLQFPNYSSELNVNALELDDSALYLCASSRGGLNTEAFFGQGTRLTVV.

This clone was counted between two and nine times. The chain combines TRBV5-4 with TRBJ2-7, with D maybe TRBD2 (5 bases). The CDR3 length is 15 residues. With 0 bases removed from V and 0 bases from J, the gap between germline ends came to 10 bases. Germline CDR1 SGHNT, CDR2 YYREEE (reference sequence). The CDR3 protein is CASSLASGSSYEQYF. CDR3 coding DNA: TGTGCCAGCAGCTTGGCCAGTGGGAGCTCCTACGAGCAGTACTTC.

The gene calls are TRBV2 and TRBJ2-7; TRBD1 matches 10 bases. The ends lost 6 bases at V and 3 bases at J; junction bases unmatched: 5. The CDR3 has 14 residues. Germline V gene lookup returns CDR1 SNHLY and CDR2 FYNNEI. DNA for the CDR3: TGTGCCAGCAGACCGACAGGGGGCATCTACGAGCAGTACTTC. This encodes CASRPTGGIYEQYF.

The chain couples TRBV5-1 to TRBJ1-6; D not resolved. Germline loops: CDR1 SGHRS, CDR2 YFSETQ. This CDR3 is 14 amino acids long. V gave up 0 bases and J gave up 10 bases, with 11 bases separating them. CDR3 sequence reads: CASSLGGGESPLHF. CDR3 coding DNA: TGCGCCAGCAGCTTGGGGGGAGGTGAGTCACCCCTCCACTTT. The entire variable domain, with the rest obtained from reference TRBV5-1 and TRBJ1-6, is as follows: KAGVTQTPRYLIKTRGQQVTLSCSPISGHRSVSWYQQTPGQGLQFLFEYFSETQRNKGNFPGRFSGRQFSNSRSEMNVSTLELGDSALYLCASSLGGGESPLHFGNGTRLTVT.

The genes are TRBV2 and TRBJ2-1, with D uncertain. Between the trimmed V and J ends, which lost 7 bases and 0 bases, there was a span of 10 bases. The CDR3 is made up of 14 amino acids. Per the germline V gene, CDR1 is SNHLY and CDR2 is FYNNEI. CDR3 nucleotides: TGTGCCAGCAAATACCTGAGCTCCTACAATGAGCAGTTCTTC. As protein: CASKYLSSYNEQFF.

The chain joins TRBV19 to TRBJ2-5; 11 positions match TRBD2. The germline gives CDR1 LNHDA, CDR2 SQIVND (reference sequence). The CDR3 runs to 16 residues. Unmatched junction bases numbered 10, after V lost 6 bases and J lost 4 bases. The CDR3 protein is CASRDSGGAGRETQYF. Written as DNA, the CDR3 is TGTGCCAGTAGGGATAGCGGGGGGGCGGGGCGAGAGACCCAGTACTTC.

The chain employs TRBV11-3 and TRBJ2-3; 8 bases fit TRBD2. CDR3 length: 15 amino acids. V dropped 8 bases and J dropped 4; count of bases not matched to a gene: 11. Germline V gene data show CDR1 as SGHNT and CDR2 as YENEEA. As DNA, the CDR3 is TGTGCCAGCCTCGCGGGGGGCCAGTATTCAGATACGCAGTATTTT. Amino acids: CASLAGGQYSDTQYF.

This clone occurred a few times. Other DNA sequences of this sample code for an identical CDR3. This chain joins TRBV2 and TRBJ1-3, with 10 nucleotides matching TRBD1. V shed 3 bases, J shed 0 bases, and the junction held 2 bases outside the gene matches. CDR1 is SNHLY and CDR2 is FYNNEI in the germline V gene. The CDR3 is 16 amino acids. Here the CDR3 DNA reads TGTGCCAGCAGTGAGGGACAGGGGAACTCTGGAAACACCATATATTTT. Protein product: CASSEGQGNSGNTIYF. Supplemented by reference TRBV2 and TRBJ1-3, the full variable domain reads EPEVTQTPSHQVTQMGQEVILRCVPISNHLYFYWYRQILGQKVEFLVSFYNNEISEKSEIFDDQFSVERPDGSNFTLKIRSTKLEDSAMYFCASSEGQGNSGNTIYFGEGSWLTVV.

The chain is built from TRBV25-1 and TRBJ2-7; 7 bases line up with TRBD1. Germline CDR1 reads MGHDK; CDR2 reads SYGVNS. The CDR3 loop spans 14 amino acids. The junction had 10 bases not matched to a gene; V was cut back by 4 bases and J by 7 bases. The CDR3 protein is CASSAPGTVREQYF. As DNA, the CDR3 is TGTGCCAGCAGTGCACCCGGGACAGTAAGAGAGCAGTACTTC.

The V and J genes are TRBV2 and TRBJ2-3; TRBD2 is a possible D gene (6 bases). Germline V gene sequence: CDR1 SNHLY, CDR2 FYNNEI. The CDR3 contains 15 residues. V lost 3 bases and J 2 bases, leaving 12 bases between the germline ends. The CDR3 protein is CASSDGGWYTDTQYF. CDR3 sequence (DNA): TGTGCCAGCAGTGATGGGGGGTGGTACACAGATACGCAGTATTTT.